Sequencing of this T cell receptor beta chain was carried out in a study of CD8 T cells in Susac syndrome. Random hexamers served to reverse transcribe about 0.5 to 1 ug RNA. Multiplex immunoSEQ PCR targeted 54 Vbeta and 13 Jbeta TCR beta segments. Each CDR3 protein gets one entry after TCRdb re-called the immunoSEQ multiplex PCR reads with MiXCR. The data show around 200,000 distinct CDR3 sequences, with 95% seen just once and approximately 0.094% held by the top ten. The CDR3 runs to 13 residues. V shed 4 bases and J shed 5 bases, with 9 bases lying between them. The V gene's germline CDR1 is KGHDR and CDR2 SFDVKD. Age- and sex-matched healthy donors served as the control group. This clonotype was observed once.

The chain has TRBV24-1 and TRBJ2-3, with a tentative D call TRBD1 (6 bases). Sequenced sample: CD4+ T cells from PBMCs. The TCR originated in a human donor in good health. Here the CDR3 reads CATSDGTIDTQYF. CDR3 bases: TGTGCCACCAGTGACGGGACAATAGATACGCAGTATTTT.